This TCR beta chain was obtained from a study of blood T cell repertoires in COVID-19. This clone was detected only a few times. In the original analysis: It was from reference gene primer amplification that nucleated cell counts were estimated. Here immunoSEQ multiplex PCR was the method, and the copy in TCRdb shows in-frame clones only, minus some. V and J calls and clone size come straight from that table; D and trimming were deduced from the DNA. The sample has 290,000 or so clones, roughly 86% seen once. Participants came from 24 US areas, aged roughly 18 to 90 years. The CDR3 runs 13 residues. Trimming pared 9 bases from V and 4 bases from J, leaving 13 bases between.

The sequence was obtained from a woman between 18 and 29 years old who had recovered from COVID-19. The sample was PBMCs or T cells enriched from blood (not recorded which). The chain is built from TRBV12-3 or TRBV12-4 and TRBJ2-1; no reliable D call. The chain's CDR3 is CASLLADYNEQFF. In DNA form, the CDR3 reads TGTGCCAGTCTCCTGGCTGATTACAATGAGCAGTTCTTC.